The clone carrying this T cell receptor beta chain was found once. Its cognate antigen is unknown. Only in-frame clones appear in the TCRdb table, and some are missing; sequencing was by immunoSEQ multiplex PCR. The sample contains more than 75,000 clones, 80% to 90% of which appear only once. The data derive from a study of OX40 agonist ivuxolimab in advanced cancers. Study-level findings and limits: People who partly responded at 0.1-3.0 mg/kg had some of the least clonal expansion seen.

In germline, CDR1 is MNHEY, CDR2 SVGAGI. Trimming removed 6 bases at V and 9 bases at J, with 17 bases between. The CDR3 is made up of 14 amino acids. The starting material was CD4+ or CD8+ T cells sorted from blood, obtained in a trial of the OX40 agonist ivuxolimab. This receptor was obtained from an adult with an advanced solid tumor such as melanoma, head and neck, liver or kidney cancer. The chain links TRBV6-5 to TRBJ1-4; D uncertain. The CDR3 is CASSPGGLIQKLFF. The CDR3 DNA reads TGTGCCAGCAGCCCCGGCGGCTTAATACAAAAACTGTTTTTT.